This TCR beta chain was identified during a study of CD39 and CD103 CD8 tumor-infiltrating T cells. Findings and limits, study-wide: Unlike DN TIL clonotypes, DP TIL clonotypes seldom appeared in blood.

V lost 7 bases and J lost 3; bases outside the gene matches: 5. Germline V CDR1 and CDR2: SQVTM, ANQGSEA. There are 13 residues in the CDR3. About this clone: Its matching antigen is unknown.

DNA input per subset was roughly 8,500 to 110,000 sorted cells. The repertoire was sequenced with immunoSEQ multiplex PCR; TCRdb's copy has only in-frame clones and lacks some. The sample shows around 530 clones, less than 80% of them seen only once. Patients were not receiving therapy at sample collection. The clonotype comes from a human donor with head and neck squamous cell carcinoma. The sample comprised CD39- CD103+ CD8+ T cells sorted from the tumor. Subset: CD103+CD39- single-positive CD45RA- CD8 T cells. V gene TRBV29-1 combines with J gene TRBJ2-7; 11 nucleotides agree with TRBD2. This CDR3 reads CSARLAGLYEQYF. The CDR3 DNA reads TGCAGCGCTCGACTAGCGGGGCTCTACGAGCAGTACTTC.